This TCR beta chain is from a study of control samples from healthy donors and cancer patients (dated by TCRdb to 2019 to 2021). The CDR3 numbers 13 residues from cysteine through phenylalanine. Only the CDR3 DNA is retained, 39 bases long and in frame from the first base. Trimming costs V 6 bases and J 5 bases, and their ends lie 8 bases apart. CDR1 and CDR2 were assigned from the germline V gene as MNHEY and SVGAGI. The library was prepared using the immunoSEQ multiplex PCR assay. In its TCRdb copy, this immuneACCESS table keeps in-frame sequences only and misses some clones. Where compared with another copy, unresolved V genes explain less than half of these, and the others have no known cause. This sample is represented by tens of thousands of clones; around 91% of them were singletons. The top ten constitute about 6.5% of the sample. This clone was picked up one time. The target of this receptor is not known. Base-call qualities are not available, and no considerably larger clone is one nucleotide away.

The chain is assembled from TRBV6-5 and TRBJ1-6; too little of a D gene remains to name it. This sequence originates from a man aged 55 to 70 with colorectal cancer. The sequencing sample was made of PBMCs. The bases are TGTGCCAGCAGACAGAACCATAATTCACCCCTCCACTTT. Translated, it gives CASRQNHNSPLHF.